These 31 T cell receptor beta chains share one sample of origin, sequenced in a study of blood T cells in healthy people across ages. Using a J-beta primer mix together with a sample-barcoded 5' primer, a second PCR was run for about 6 to 11 cycles. TCRdb recomputed calls from the 5' RACE reads with MiXCR, one row per CDR3 protein. Among 1,100,000 or so distinct CDR3 sequences listed, over 35% were seen once. The source material was blood. The receptors were gathered from an older woman in good health.

The chain joins TRBV18 to TRBJ2-4; 9 bases agree with TRBD1. Near its end, the DNA agrees better with TRBJ2-7, so the J call may be wrong. The germline V gene encodes CDR1 KGHSH and CDR2 LQKENI. The CDR3 spans 14 residues. CDR3 loop: CASSPAQGAYEQYF. In nucleotides, the CDR3 is TGTGCCAGCTCACCGGCACAGGGGGCATACGAGCAGTACTTC.

This clonotype has more than one count but fewer than ten. V and J are TRBV27 and TRBJ2-5; possible D gene TRBD1, 5 bases. The CDR3 spans 15 residues. Germline CDR1 and CDR2: MNHEY and SMNVEV (reference sequence). V was shortened by 4 bases and J by 5 bases, with 17 bases between the two germline ends. The CDR3 DNA reads TGTGCCAGCAGTTATTCCCCAGGGCCTCACGAGACCCAGTACTTC. Translation: CASSYSPGPHETQYF.

There are a few counts of this clonotype. This chain uses TRBV4-1 with TRBJ2-1, with 9 bases aligning to TRBD1. Germline CDR1 is MGHRA and CDR2 is YSYEKL. V gave up 3 bases and J gave up 7 bases; unmatched junction bases: 7. The CDR3 is 15 amino acids. The CDR3 sequence is CASSHVQGAQNEQFF. The CDR3 DNA reads TGCGCCAGCAGCCACGTACAGGGGGCGCAGAATGAGCAGTTCTTC.

This clonotype has just a few counts. V gene TRBV10-3 combines with J gene TRBJ2-5; D is ambiguous. This CDR3 comprises 14 residues. Between the trimmed V and J ends, which lost 8 bases and 0 bases, there was a span of 13 bases. Per the germline V gene, CDR1 is ENHRY and CDR2 is SYGVKD. The CDR3: CAIRAARYQETQYF. CDR3 nucleotide sequence: TGTGCCATCCGGGCAGCACGCTACCAAGAGACCCAGTACTTC.

The chain links TRBV9 to TRBJ2-3, with a possible D match to TRBD1 (5 bases). Germline lookup yields CDR1 SGDLS and CDR2 YYNGEE. The length of the CDR3 is 16 residues. The V end was cut by 0 bases, the J end by 0 bases, with 11 bases between. As DNA, the CDR3 is TGTGCCAGCAGCGTAGCCCAGGGAATTAGCACAGATACGCAGTATTTT. This gives the protein CASSVAQGISTDTQYF.

This clonotype was counted ten times or more. The chain carries TRBV9 and TRBJ2-5, with 7 bases matching TRBD2. After removal of 4 bases from V and 5 bases from J, the junction contained 5 bases not matched to a gene. The CDR3 covers 13 residues. CDR1 and CDR2 (germline): SGDLS, YYNGEE. The DNA of the CDR3 is TGTGCCAGCAGCAGAGGGGAGGGGGAGACCCAGTACTTC. It codes for CASSRGEGETQYF.

The chain carries TRBV10-3 and TRBJ2-7; TRBD2 matches at 12 bases. J gave up 0 bases and V 2 bases, and 8 bases lay outside the gene matches. The CDR3 contains 18 residues. CDR1 and CDR2 (germline): ENHRY, SYGVKD. The CDR3 loop reads CAISELASGRGSSYEQYF. The CDR3 DNA reads as TGTGCCATCAGTGAGCTGGCTAGCGGGAGGGGGAGCTCCTACGAGCAGTACTTC.

The chain couples TRBV6-6 to TRBJ2-1; D unresolved. The CDR3 is 14 amino acids. The V gene's germline CDR1 is MNHNY and CDR2 SVGAGI (reference sequence). Between the trimmed V and J ends, which lost 8 bases and 1 base, there was a span of 12 bases. CDR3 loop: CASCLAQSYNEQFF. The CDR3 DNA reads TGTGCCAGCTGTTTAGCCCAGTCCTACAATGAGCAGTTCTTC.

J is TRBJ2-5 and V is TRBV20-1; D possibly corresponds to TRBD2 (6 bases). V shed 1 base and J shed 3 bases, with 15 bases lying between them. Germline V gene lookup returns CDR1 DFQATT and CDR2 SNEGSKA (reference sequence). The CDR3 is 15 amino acids. In DNA form, the CDR3 reads TGCAGTGCTAGAGTACTAGCAGAAAGGGAAGAGACCCAGTACTTC. It specifies CSARVLAEREETQYF.

This chain links TRBV27 with TRBJ2-7; 7 bases agree with TRBD2. With V trimmed by 6 bases and J by 4 bases, 6 bases remained unmatched. The CDR3 has 13 amino acids. Germline values: CDR1 MNHEY, CDR2 SMNVEV (reference sequence). The CDR3 DNA reads TGTGCCAGCAGGGCACTAGCGCCTTACGAGCAGTACTTC. Its protein product is CASRALAPYEQYF.

This clonotype was detected a few times. The gene calls are TRBV20-1 and TRBJ2-5, with 9 bases lining up with TRBD2. CDR1 and CDR2 from the germline V gene are DFQATT and SNEGSKA (reference sequence). The CDR3 length is 14 residues. V lost 2 bases, J lost 5 bases, and 6 bases stayed unmatched. The CDR3 DNA reads as TGCAGTGCTAGAAGGCGGGAGGGCCATGAGACCCAGTACTTC. Translating gives CSARRREGHETQYF.

This chain joins TRBV11-1 and TRBJ2-7, with D possibly being TRBD1 (6 bases). The CDR3 is 16 residues long. The V end lost 1 base, the J end lost 5 bases, and 18 bases lay between the germline ends. Germline V lookup: CDR1 SGHAT, CDR2 FQDESV (reference sequence). CDR3 nucleotide sequence: TGTGCCAGCAGCTTAGAATGGACAGTCCCTCGGGACGAGCAGTACTTC. Its protein product is CASSLEWTVPRDEQYF.

This clonotype came up once. This chain joins TRBV14 and TRBJ1-2; D unclear. Trimming removed 4 bases at V and 4 bases at J, with 10 bases between. Looked up from germline, CDR1 is SGHDN and CDR2 is FVKESK. The CDR3 extends over 13 amino acids. The CDR3 coding sequence is TGTGCCAGCAGCCTCAGGTGGACCTATGGCTACACCTTC. This sequence encodes CASSLRWTYGYTF.

V is TRBV12-3 or TRBV12-4 and J is TRBJ1-2, with no clear D. CDR3 length: 14 residues. V lost 7 bases to trimming and J lost 1 base, with 13 bases between them. For the CDR3, the DNA is TGTGCCAGCACCACGAGGTCGGTTAACTATGGCTACACCTTC. Translated: CASTTRSVNYGYTF.

For the CDR3, the DNA is TGTGCCAGCAGCCAACAGGGGCCTCAGCCCCAGCATTTT. Amino acids: CASSQQGPQPQHF. The V and J genes are TRBV6-6 and TRBJ1-5, with TRBD1 identical over 7 bases. Germline CDR1 and CDR2: MNHNY and SVGAGI (reference sequence). V was clipped by 6 bases and J by 6 bases; unmatched bases: 5. The CDR3 runs 13 residues.

The chain combines TRBV6-5 with TRBJ1-5; no definite D call. This CDR3 spans 15 amino acids. Trimming left V 2 bases short and J 3 bases short, with 11 bases between. Germline V gene data show CDR1 as MNHEY and CDR2 as SVGAGI. The chain's CDR3 is CASSYGVGDNQPQHF. CDR3 sequence (DNA): TGTGCCAGCAGTTACGGGGTCGGGGACAATCAGCCCCAGCATTTT.

This clonotype has more than one count but fewer than ten. The genes are TRBV27 and TRBJ2-5; 7 bases fit TRBD1. The DNA matches TRBJ2-7 better at its end, which makes the J call doubtful. Germline CDR1 reads MNHEY; CDR2 reads SMNVEV (reference sequence). The CDR3 is made up of 16 amino acids. DNA of the CDR3: TGTGCCAGCAGCATCAGTTTCGGGACAGTGGACTACGAGCAGTACTTC. Amino acid sequence: CASSISFGTVDYEQYF.

This clonotype was observed a few times. J is TRBJ2-3 and V is TRBV15, with 10 bases identical to TRBD2. The CDR3 length is 15 residues. After removal of 3 bases from V and 5 bases from J, the junction contained 5 bases not matched to a gene. Germline values: CDR1 LNHNV, CDR2 YYDKDF (reference sequence). The CDR3 region has the DNA TGTGCCACCAGCAGGCCTAGCGGGAGCGAAGATACGCAGTATTTT. It specifies CATSRPSGSEDTQYF.

J is TRBJ2-7 and V is TRBV18, with D uncertain. This CDR3 is built from 17 residues. V shed 3 bases and J shed 7 bases, with 25 bases lying between them. Looked up from germline, CDR1 is KGHSH and CDR2 is LQKENI. This CDR3 is CASSPPSRAAYYNEQYF. Here the CDR3 DNA reads TGTGCCAGCTCACCGCCCTCGAGAGCAGCTTACTACAATGAGCAGTACTTC.

V is TRBV7-8 and J is TRBJ2-1, with D perhaps TRBD1 (6 bases). V gave up 4 bases and J gave up 3 bases, with 10 bases separating them. The V gene's germline CDR1 is SGHVS and CDR2 FQNEAQ. The CDR3 has 14 amino acids. The chain's CDR3 is CASSSTGSYNEQFF. For the CDR3, the DNA is TGTGCCAGCAGCTCAACAGGGAGCTACAATGAGCAGTTCTTC.

This chain joins TRBV7-2 and TRBJ2-3; D call uncertain. The CDR3 consists of 14 residues. Trimming pared 5 bases from V and 5 bases from J, leaving 14 bases between. Looked up from germline, CDR1 is SGHTA and CDR2 is FQGNSA. The DNA for the CDR3 is TGTGCCAGCAGCGTCCCTGGACGGTTAGATACGCAGTATTTT. This sequence encodes CASSVPGRLDTQYF.

The chain carries TRBV5-4 and TRBJ2-5; 9 bases agree with TRBD1. Germline CDR1 and CDR2: SGHNT and YYREEE (reference sequence). V shed 3 bases and J 4 bases; nucleotides not matched to a gene: 7. CDR3 length equals 15 residues. CDR3 nucleotide sequence: TGTGCCAGCAGCTCCCCGGGACAGGGTCCAGAGACCCAGTACTTC. It translates to CASSSPGQGPETQYF.

The CDR3 loop reads CASSGGSHQIQYF. In DNA form, the CDR3 reads TGCGCCAGCAGTGGTGGGTCCCACCAAATTCAGTACTTC. The V call is TRBV5-1, the J call TRBJ2-4; D gene uncertain. There are 13 residues in the CDR3. Germline CDR1 SGHRS, CDR2 YFSETQ. Trimming removed 5 bases at V and 10 bases at J, with 16 bases between.

This clonotype showed up just once. The junction and the germline gene differ at one end; a read error may be behind it. This chain joins TRBV5-6 and TRBJ1-6; 10 bases align to TRBD1. Germline V CDR1 and CDR2: SGHDT, YYEEEE. The CDR3 totals 15 residues. The CDR3 nucleotides read TGTGCCAGCAGCTTGACCGGGACAGGGGAATCACCCCCCCACTTT. Encoded protein: CASSLTGTGESPPHF. Full variable domain (outside the CDR3, taken from reference TRBV5-6 and TRBJ1-6): DAGVTQSPTHLIKTRGQQVTLRCSPKSGHDTVSWYQQALGQGPQFIFQYYEEEERQRGNFPDRFSGHQFPNYSSELNVNALLLGDSALYLCASSLTGTGESPPHFGNGTRLTVT.

This clonotype has only a few counts. V gene TRBV13 combines with J gene TRBJ2-1; D unresolved. Per germline, CDR1 PRHDT and CDR2 FYEKMQ (reference sequence). This CDR3 is 12 amino acids long. Trimming stripped 5 bases from V and 6 bases from J, with 8 bases between. Written as DNA, the CDR3 is TGTGCCAGCAGCCCCCACGGCAATGAGCAGTTCTTC. It yields the protein CASSPHGNEQFF.

The chain joins TRBV29-1 to TRBJ1-1; 8 nucleotides agree with TRBD1. Germline CDR1 reads SQVTM; CDR2 reads ANQGSEA. The CDR3 length is 13 residues. After removal of 6 bases from V and 1 base from J, the junction contained 4 bases not matched to a gene. CDR3 residues: CSVGDRTNTEAFF. The CDR3 DNA sequence: TGCAGCGTCGGGGACAGGACGAACACTGAAGCTTTCTTT.

This clonotype has just a few counts. The genes are TRBV28 and TRBJ2-5; D remains ambiguous. The ends were cut back, 5 bases at V and 0 bases at J, with 10 bases in the middle. This CDR3 comprises 14 residues. CDR1 is MDHEN and CDR2 is SYDVKM in the germline V gene. CDR3 in DNA: TGTGCCAGCAGTAGTCCGACGAACCAAGAGACCCAGTACTTC. As protein: CASSSPTNQETQYF.

This chain uses TRBV20-1 with TRBJ2-3; maybe TRBD2 (6 bases). CDR1 and CDR2 from the germline V gene are DFQATT and SNEGSKA (reference sequence). V was clipped by 7 bases and J by 4 bases, with 24 bases between them. This CDR3 contains 16 residues. The CDR3 DNA follows: TGCAGTGGGGGCATTCTAGCCGGGAGAGAGGCAGATACGCAGTATTTT. Its protein product is CSGGILAGREADTQYF.

This rearrangement joins TRBV5-1 to TRBJ2-3; perhaps TRBD2 as D (6 bases). V was trimmed by 3 bases and J by 2 bases, leaving 10 bases between them. The CDR3 has 14 residues. Per germline, CDR1 SGHRS and CDR2 YFSETQ. The CDR3 DNA sequence: TGCGCCAGCAGCTGGCGGGAATACACAGATACGCAGTATTTT. Its protein product is CASSWREYTDTQYF.

The J gene is TRBJ2-1, the V gene TRBV7-2; no firm D call. Germline loops: CDR1 SGHTA, CDR2 FQGNSA. Between the trimmed V and J ends, which lost 5 bases and 2 bases, there was a span of 10 bases. There are 14 residues in the CDR3. CDR3: CASSPIDTYNEQFF. Here the CDR3 DNA reads TGTGCCAGCAGCCCAATCGACACCTACAATGAGCAGTTCTTC.

This chain uses TRBV27 with TRBJ2-1; 7 nucleotides agree with TRBD2. The CDR3 has 15 amino acids. V shed 1 base, J shed 6 bases, and the junction held 6 bases outside the gene matches. CDR1 and CDR2 (germline): MNHEY, SMNVEV (reference sequence). The DNA of the CDR3 is TGTGCCAGCAGTTTATGGGGGGGGTGGGGCAATGAGCAGTTCTTC. This codes for CASSLWGGWGNEQFF.